Listed here is a single TCR beta chain. The antigen it binds to is not known. It has no much larger one-base neighbor in the sample; base qualities were not kept. For CDR1 and CDR2, the germline V gene (reference sequence) lists SEHNR and FQNEAQ. From the cysteine up to the phenylalanine, the CDR3 has a length of 13 residues. Just CDR3 DNA is preserved here, 39 bases in frame from base 1. Trimming takes 1 base from V and 4 bases from J, and the germline ends sit 7 bases apart. The donors belonged to the validation cohort of around 130 subjects, which was separate from the 666-subject first cohort. This sample stems from a study of cytomegalovirus exposure and HLA in healthy donors (TCRdb year 2017). For context, the study as a whole: A later analysis indicated that the roughly 130 validation repertoires were generated on the platform also employed for the roughly 730 repertoires of the first cohort. The study aimed to test whether signatures of past pathogen exposure could be identified by cataloging public T cell receptors. A separate validation cohort of 90 to 150 different subjects was used in addition to the 666-subject first cohort. High-throughput TCR immunosequencing, statistical association of individual TCRs with disease status, and machine learning were combined to predict cytomegalovirus infection status. Points the paper makes about the study in general: While some public TCRs were present in many individuals, most TCR sequences turned up only very rarely across donors. In vitro tests confirmed that three of the cytomegalovirus-associated TCR beta chains recognize cytomegalovirus antigens. A later analysis lacked HLA typing for the validation cohort, so it scored co-occurrence in that cohort across all 110 or so repertoires. The classifier was reported to diagnose cytomegalovirus status with high specificity and sensitivity in both the original and validation cohorts. Of the cluster scores, roughly 95% were above 0 in a later analysis, which found that TCRs clustered in the first cohort also tended to co-occur in the roughly 130 validation repertoires. The study gave a list of some 150 TCR beta chains associated with cytomegalovirus. It was suggested by the authors that the approach could potentially be generalized to other disease states and immunological phenotypes.

Receptor libraries were prepared by the immunoSEQ multiplex PCR assay. As for how the authors treated the data: To diagnose cytomegalovirus status from the catalog of TCR beta chain sequences, a statistical classification framework was built. TCRdb retrieved this table from immuneACCESS and kept in-frame rearrangements only. Not all clones are present; in checked studies, unresolved V genes account for under half, and no reason is known for the remainder. The D gene and trimming were derived from the DNA, and the V and J assignments and clone size from that table. The sample has about 130,000 clones on record, about nine tenths of them singletons. The ten largest make up roughly 2% of the sample.

The rearranged segments are TRBV7-9 and TRBJ1-1; the D gene lacks a confident call. Sequencing was carried out using PBMCs. The clonotype comes from a woman aged 18-29 years in good health and CMV-seronegative. CDR3 protein: CASSLDLGTEAFF. The bases are TGTGCCAGCAGCTTAGACCTCGGCACTGAAGCTTTCTTT.